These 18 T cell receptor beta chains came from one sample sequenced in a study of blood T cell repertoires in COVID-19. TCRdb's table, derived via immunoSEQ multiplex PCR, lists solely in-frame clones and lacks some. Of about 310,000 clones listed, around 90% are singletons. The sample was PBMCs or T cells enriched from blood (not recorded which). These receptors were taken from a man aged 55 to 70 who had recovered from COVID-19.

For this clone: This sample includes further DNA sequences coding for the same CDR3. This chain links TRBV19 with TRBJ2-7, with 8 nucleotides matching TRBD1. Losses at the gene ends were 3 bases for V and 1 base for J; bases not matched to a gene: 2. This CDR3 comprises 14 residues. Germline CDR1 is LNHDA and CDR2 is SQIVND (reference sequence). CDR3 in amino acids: CASSIWDRSYEQYF. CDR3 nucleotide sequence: TGTGCCAGTAGTATCTGGGACAGGTCCTACGAGCAGTACTTC.

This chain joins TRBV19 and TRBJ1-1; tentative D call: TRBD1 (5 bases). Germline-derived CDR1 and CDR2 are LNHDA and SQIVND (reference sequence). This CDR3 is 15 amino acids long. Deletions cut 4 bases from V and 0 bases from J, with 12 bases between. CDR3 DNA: TGTGCCAGTAGTAGAGGTGACAGACTGAACACTGAAGCTTTCTTT. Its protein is CASSRGDRLNTEAFF. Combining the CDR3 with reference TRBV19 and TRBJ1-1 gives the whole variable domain DGGITQSPKYLFRKEGQNVTLSCEQNLNHDAMYWYRQDPGQGLRLIYYSQIVNDFQKGDIAEGYSVSREKKESFPLTVTSAQKNPTAFYLCASSRGDRLNTEAFFGQGTRLTVV.

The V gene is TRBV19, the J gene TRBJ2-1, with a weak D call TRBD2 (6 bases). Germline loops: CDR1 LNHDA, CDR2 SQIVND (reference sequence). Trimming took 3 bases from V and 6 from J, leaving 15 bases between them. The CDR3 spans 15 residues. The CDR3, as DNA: TGTGCCAGTAGTATGGCGGGGAGAGGGGTCAATGAGCAGTTCTTC. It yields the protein CASSMAGRGVNEQFF.

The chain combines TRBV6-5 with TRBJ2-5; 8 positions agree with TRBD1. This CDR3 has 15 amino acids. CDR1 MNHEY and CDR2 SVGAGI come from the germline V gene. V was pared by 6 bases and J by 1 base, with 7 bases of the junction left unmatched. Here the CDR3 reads CASRRTGHSQETQYF. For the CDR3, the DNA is TGTGCCAGCAGACGGACAGGGCACTCCCAAGAGACCCAGTACTTC.

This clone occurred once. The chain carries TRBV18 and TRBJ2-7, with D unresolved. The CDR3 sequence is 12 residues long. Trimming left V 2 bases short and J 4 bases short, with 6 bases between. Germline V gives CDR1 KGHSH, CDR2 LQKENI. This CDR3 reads CASSPDSYEQYF. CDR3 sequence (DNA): TGTGCCAGCTCACCAGATAGTTACGAGCAGTACTTC.

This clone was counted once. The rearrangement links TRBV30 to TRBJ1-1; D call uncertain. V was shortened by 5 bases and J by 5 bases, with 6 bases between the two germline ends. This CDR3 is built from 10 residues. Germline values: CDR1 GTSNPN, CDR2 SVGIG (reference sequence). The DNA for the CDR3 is TGTGCCTGGGGGAGGACTGAAGCTTTCTTT. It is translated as CAWGRTEAFF.

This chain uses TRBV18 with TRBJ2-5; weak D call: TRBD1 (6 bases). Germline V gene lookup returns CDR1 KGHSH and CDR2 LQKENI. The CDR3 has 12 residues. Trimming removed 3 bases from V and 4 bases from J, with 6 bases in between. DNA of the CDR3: TGTGCCAGCTCACCGGGGGCAGAGACCCAGTACTTC. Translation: CASSPGAETQYF.

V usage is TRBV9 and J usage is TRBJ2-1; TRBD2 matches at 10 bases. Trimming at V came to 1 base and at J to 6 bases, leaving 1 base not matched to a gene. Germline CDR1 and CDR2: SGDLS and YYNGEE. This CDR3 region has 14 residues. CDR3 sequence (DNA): TGTGCCAGCAGCGTAACTAGCGGGATCAATGAGCAGTTCTTC. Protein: CASSVTSGINEQFF.

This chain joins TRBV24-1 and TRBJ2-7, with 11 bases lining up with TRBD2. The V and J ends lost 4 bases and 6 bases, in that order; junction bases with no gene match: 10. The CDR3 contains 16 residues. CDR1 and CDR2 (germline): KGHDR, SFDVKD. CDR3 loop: CATSDATSGVIREQYF. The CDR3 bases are TGTGCCACCAGTGACGCGACTAGCGGGGTAATACGCGAGCAGTACTTC.

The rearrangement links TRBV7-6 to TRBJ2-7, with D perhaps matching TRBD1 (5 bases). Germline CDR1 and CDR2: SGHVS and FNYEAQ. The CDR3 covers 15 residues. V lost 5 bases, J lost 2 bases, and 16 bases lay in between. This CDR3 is CASSRDASGPYEQYF. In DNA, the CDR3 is TGTGCCAGCAGCCGAGACGCGTCAGGGCCCTACGAGCAGTACTTC. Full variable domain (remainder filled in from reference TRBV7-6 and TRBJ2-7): GAGVSQSPRYKVTKRGQDVALRCDPISGHVSLYWYRQALGQGPEFLTYFNYEAQQDKSGLPNDRFSAERPEGSISTLTIQRTEQRDSAMYRCASSRDASGPYEQYFGPGTRLTVT.

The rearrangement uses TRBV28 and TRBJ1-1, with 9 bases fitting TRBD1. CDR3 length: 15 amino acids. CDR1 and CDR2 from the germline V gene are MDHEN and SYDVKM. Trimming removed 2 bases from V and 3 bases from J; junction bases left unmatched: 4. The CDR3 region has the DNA TGTGCCAGCAGTTTAAGGCGGACAGGGGACACTGAAGCTTTCTTT. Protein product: CASSLRRTGDTEAFF.

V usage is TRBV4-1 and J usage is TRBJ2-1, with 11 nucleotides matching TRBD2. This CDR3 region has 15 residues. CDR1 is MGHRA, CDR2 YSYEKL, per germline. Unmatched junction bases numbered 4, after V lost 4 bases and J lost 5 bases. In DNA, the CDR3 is TGCGCCAGCAGCCGAGTAGCGGGAGGGAACAATGAGCAGTTCTTC. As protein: CASSRVAGGNNEQFF.

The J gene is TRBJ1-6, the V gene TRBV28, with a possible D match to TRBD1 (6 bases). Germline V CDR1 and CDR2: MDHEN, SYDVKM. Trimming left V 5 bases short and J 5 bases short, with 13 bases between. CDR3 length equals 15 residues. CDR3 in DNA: TGTGCCAGCAGTGGCCGGGGGGGCGATAATTCACCCCTCCACTTT. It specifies CASSGRGGDNSPLHF.

CDR3 protein: CASSFLTSGVTYEQYF. In nucleotides, the CDR3 is TGCGCCAGCAGCTTCCTGACTAGCGGAGTAACCTACGAGCAGTACTTC. The rearrangement joins TRBV5-1 to TRBJ2-7; 9 bases match TRBD2. V was clipped by 2 bases and J by 2 bases; unmatched bases: 8. The CDR3 is 16 residues long. Germline V gene sequence: CDR1 SGHRS, CDR2 YFSETQ.

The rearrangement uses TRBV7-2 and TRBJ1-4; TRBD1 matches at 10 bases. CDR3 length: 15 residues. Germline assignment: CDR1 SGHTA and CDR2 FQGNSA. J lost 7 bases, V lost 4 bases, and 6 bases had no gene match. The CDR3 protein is CASSSDRGRSEKLFF. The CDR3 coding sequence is TGTGCCAGCAGCTCAGACAGGGGGCGAAGTGAAAAACTGTTTTTT.

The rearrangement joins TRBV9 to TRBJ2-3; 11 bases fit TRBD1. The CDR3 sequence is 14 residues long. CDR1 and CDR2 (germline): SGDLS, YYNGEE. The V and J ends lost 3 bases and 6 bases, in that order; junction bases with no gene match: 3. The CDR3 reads CASSARTGGDTQYF. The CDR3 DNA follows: TGTGCCAGCAGCGCGCGGACAGGGGGCGATACGCAGTATTTT.

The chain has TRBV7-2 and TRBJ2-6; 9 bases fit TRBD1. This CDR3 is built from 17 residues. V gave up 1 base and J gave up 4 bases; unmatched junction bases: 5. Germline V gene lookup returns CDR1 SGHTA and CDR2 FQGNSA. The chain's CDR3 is CASSLVAQGAGANVLTF. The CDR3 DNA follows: TGTGCCAGCAGCTTAGTTGCACAGGGGGCAGGGGCCAACGTCCTGACTTTC.

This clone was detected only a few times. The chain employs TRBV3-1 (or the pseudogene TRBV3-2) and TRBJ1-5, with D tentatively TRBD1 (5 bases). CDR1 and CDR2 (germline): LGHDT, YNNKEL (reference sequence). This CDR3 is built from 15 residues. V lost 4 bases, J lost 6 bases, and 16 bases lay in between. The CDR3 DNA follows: TGTGCCAGCAGCCCTCAGGGATGGGTCGGTCAGCCCCAGCATTTT. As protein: CASSPQGWVGQPQHF.